Shown below are 7 T cell receptor beta chains from a single sample sequenced in a study of cytomegalovirus exposure and HLA in healthy donors (dated by TCRdb to 2015 to 2018). Libraries were constructed by the immunoSEQ multiplex PCR assay. For the multiplex PCR, a mixture combining 60 forward primers for TCR Vbeta segments and 13 reverse primers for TCR Jbeta segments was used. Held by TCRdb, this immuneACCESS table contains in-frame sequences only and omits some clones. Under half of the omission traces to an unresolved V gene where checked; the cause of the rest is unknown. The sample includes around 140,000 clones, with almost 80% observed a single time. About 1.5% of the sample is held by the ten biggest clonotypes. Sequenced material: PBMCs. The receptors come from a female donor in good health and CMV-seronegative.

The V and J genes are TRBV7-2 and TRBJ1-1; 8 bases are shared with TRBD1. CDR3 length: 17 amino acids. J gave up 3 bases and V 5 bases, and 14 bases lay outside the gene matches. Germline lookup yields CDR1 SGHTA and CDR2 FQGNSA. CDR3 sequence: CASSPRTGTKGDTEAFF. CDR3 in DNA: TGTGCCAGCAGCCCCCGGACAGGGACGAAGGGGGACACTGAAGCTTTCTTT. The full variable domain, with the rest looked up from reference TRBV7-2 and TRBJ1-1, is GAGVSQSPSNKVTEKGKDVELRCDPISGHTALYWYRQSLGQGLEFLIYFQGNSAPDKSGLPSDRFSAERTGGSVSTLTIQRTQQEDSAVYLCASSPRTGTKGDTEAFFGQGTRLTVV.

This clone was found once. The genes are TRBV5-1 and TRBJ1-2; TRBD1 agrees at 9 bases. The CDR3 loop spans 13 amino acids. Trimming removed 4 bases from V and 6 bases from J; junction bases left unmatched: 4. Germline CDR1 reads SGHRS; CDR2 reads YFSETQ. CDR3 sequence: CASSGGQGNGYTF. The CDR3 coding sequence is TGCGCCAGCAGCGGCGGACAGGGGAATGGCTACACCTTC.

The chain combines TRBV6-6 with TRBJ2-5; tentative D call: TRBD1 (6 bases). The J call may be mistaken, given a closer DNA end match to TRBJ2-7. The CDR3 consists of 14 residues. The germline CDR1 and CDR2 sequences are MNHNY and SVGAGI (reference sequence). The CDR3 nucleotides are TGTGCCAGCAGTTACCTCAGGGGCCAGTACGAGCAGTACTTC. Protein product: CASSYLRGQYEQYF.

This clone was detected a few times. The V and J genes are TRBV9 and TRBJ2-3; 7 nucleotides match TRBD2. Germline CDR1 is SGDLS and CDR2 is YYNGEE. V lost 5 bases to trimming and J lost 0 bases; unmatched junction nucleotides: 12. CDR3 length equals 17 residues. The CDR3 coding sequence is TGTGCCAGCAGTCCCTTTCAGAGCGGGGCGAGCACAGATACGCAGTATTTT. Translated: CASSPFQSGASTDTQYF.

The V and J genes are TRBV14 and TRBJ1-5; a weak D match, TRBD1 (6 bases). The CDR3 runs 17 residues. V was shortened by 0 bases and J by 4 bases, with 16 bases between the two germline ends. Germline CDR1 reads SGHDN; CDR2 reads FVKESK. The CDR3 coding sequence is TGTGCCAGCAGCCAAGATGGGATGGTCAGGGGAAATCAGCCCCAGCATTTT. Protein product: CASSQDGMVRGNQPQHF.

The chain recombines TRBV5-1 with TRBJ2-6; 8 bases align to TRBD2. Germline-derived CDR1 and CDR2 are SGHRS and YFSETQ. The junction had 7 bases not matched to a gene; V was cut back by 0 bases and J by 2 bases. The CDR3 totals 18 residues. The CDR3 spells CASSLVFTSGAGANVLTF. In DNA, the CDR3 is TGCGCCAGCAGCTTGGTTTTTACTAGCGGAGCTGGGGCCAACGTCCTGACTTTC.

The chain joins TRBV6-5 to TRBJ1-2; D is ambiguous. Looked up from germline, CDR1 is MNHEY and CDR2 is SVGAGI. V lost 0 bases, J lost 4 bases, and 15 bases lay in between. There are 16 residues in the CDR3. CDR3: CASSYSSNPGPYGYTF. The CDR3 region has the DNA TGTGCCAGCAGTTACTCCTCGAATCCAGGCCCCTATGGCTACACCTTC.